The 18 T cell receptor beta chains in this list originate from one sample, sequenced in a study of cytomegalovirus exposure and HLA in healthy donors. The primer mix had 60 Vbeta and 13 Jbeta primers. Using immunoSEQ multiplex PCR, the repertoire was profiled, and TCRdb retains in-frame clones only, with some absent. In the table there are around 190,000 clones, more than 70% of which are singletons. The sample comprised PBMCs. These receptors came from a man aged 40-49 years in good health and CMV-seropositive.

This clone occurred once. V is TRBV28 and J is TRBJ2-3, with 13 positions matching TRBD2. With V trimmed by 6 bases and J by 5 bases, 5 bases remained unmatched. The CDR3 has 15 amino acids. Per the germline V gene, CDR1 is MDHEN and CDR2 is SYDVKM. The CDR3 nucleotides read TGTGCCAGCAGCCGGACTAGCGGGAGATTAGATACGCAGTATTTT. Protein: CASSRTSGRLDTQYF.

CDR3 in amino acids: CASSSYLIASHTSGYTF. CDR3 bases: TGTGCCAGCAGCTCTTACCTGATAGCCTCCCACACTAGTGGCTACACCTTC. This rearrangement joins TRBV11-2 to TRBJ1-2; unclear D gene. V gave up 4 bases and J gave up 7 bases, with 25 bases separating them. The CDR3 length is 17 residues. Germline CDR1 is SGHAT and CDR2 is FQNNGV.

The chain has TRBV13 and TRBJ2-1; 10 bases line up with TRBD1. V shed 5 bases, J shed 0 bases, and the junction held 4 bases outside the gene matches. The CDR3 covers 16 residues. The germline gives CDR1 PRHDT, CDR2 FYEKMQ (reference sequence). The DNA of the CDR3 is TGTGCCAGCAGCGACCGGACAGGGGGCTCCTACAATGAGCAGTTCTTC. The encoded protein is CASSDRTGGSYNEQFF.

The V call is TRBV6-6, the J call TRBJ2-7, with 7 bases that match TRBD1. CDR1 and CDR2 (germline): MNHNY, SVGAGI (reference sequence). This CDR3 region has 15 residues. V shed 6 bases, J shed 0 bases, and the junction held 8 bases outside the gene matches. For the CDR3, the DNA is TGTGCCAGCAGCCTATCCGGGACAGCCTCCTACGAGCAGTACTTC. It yields the protein CASSLSGTASYEQYF.

This clone was seen a single time. J is TRBJ2-1 and V is TRBV4-3; 10 positions agree with TRBD1. The V segment lost 2 bases and the J segment 4 bases; nucleotides outside the gene matches: 5. CDR1 is LGHNA and CDR2 is YSLEER in the germline V gene. The CDR3 spans 16 residues. The CDR3 DNA sequence: TGCGCCAGCAGCCAACTGACAGGGGGCGTTTACAATGAGCAGTTCTTC. This translates into CASSQLTGGVYNEQFF.

The chain links TRBV6-1 to TRBJ2-7; no firm D call. Deletions cut 5 bases from V and 0 bases from J, with 11 bases between. Germline CDR1 is MNHNS and CDR2 is SASEGT. CDR3 length: 14 residues. As DNA, the CDR3 is TGTGCCAGCAGTCTTGCACAGAGCTCCTACGAGCAGTACTTC. Its translation is CASSLAQSSYEQYF.

V usage is TRBV6-5 and J usage is TRBJ2-7; the D gene is possibly TRBD1 (5 bases). Per the germline V gene, CDR1 is MNHEY and CDR2 is SVGAGI. V lost 5 bases to trimming and J lost 7 bases, with 21 bases between them. This CDR3 has 15 amino acids. This CDR3 is CASSRQRTPSTEQYF. The CDR3 DNA reads as TGTGCCAGCAGTCGCCAAAGGACACCGTCCACAGAGCAGTACTTC.

This chain links TRBV7-9 with TRBJ1-2; 9 nucleotides align to TRBD1. Germline V gives CDR1 SEHNR, CDR2 FQNEAQ (reference sequence). V gave up 3 bases and J gave up 4 bases; unmatched junction bases: 3. The CDR3 has 14 amino acids. The CDR3 DNA follows: TGTGCCAGCAGCTTCACGGGACAGGGCTATGGCTACACCTTC. Its translation: CASSFTGQGYGYTF.

The chain employs TRBV12-5 and TRBJ2-5; 8 bases line up with TRBD2. CDR3 length: 19 residues. Trimming removed 0 bases from V and 3 bases from J; junction bases left unmatched: 15. CDR1 is LGHNT and CDR2 is FRNRAP in the germline V gene. DNA for the CDR3: TGTGCTAGTGGTTTGGTAAGTCAGGGGACCTTCGGGGGGGAAGAGACCCAGTACTTC. Translation gives CASGLVSQGTFGGEETQYF.

The gene calls are TRBV5-1 and TRBJ2-1; 8 nucleotides line up with TRBD1. With 2 bases clipped from V and 3 bases from J, the junction kept 4 bases outside the gene matches. The CDR3 extends over 15 amino acids. Germline values: CDR1 SGHRS, CDR2 YFSETQ. The CDR3 DNA reads TGCGCCAGCAGCTTTGGACAGGGAAGCTACAATGAGCAGTTCTTC. Amino acid sequence: CASSFGQGSYNEQFF.

J is TRBJ2-1 and V is TRBV6-6, with 8 bases aligning to TRBD1. V trimming: 4 bases; J trimming: 9 bases; junction bases outside the gene matches: 5. CDR1 and CDR2 (germline): MNHNY, SVGAGI (reference sequence). This CDR3 has 13 residues. CDR3 in amino acids: CASSSGQGPEQFF. As DNA, the CDR3 is TGTGCCAGCAGTTCTGGACAGGGCCCTGAGCAGTTCTTC.

The chain recombines TRBV4-3 with TRBJ1-2, with unresolved D. CDR3 size: 14 residues. Trimming removed 1 base from V and 3 bases from J, with 9 bases in between. Germline-derived CDR1 and CDR2 are LGHNA and YSLEER. The CDR3 DNA follows: TGCGCCAGCAGCCAAGGGGCCGGGGACTATGGCTACACCTTC. It is translated as CASSQGAGDYGYTF.

This clone was picked up a small number of times. The DNA for the CDR3 is TGTGCCAGCAGCCCGACCGGGGGGACTGGGGCCAACGTCCTGACTTTC. Protein: CASSPTGGTGANVLTF. The genes are TRBV5-4 and TRBJ2-6, with 7 bases that match TRBD2. The CDR3 loop spans 16 amino acids. The J segment lost 2 bases and the V segment lost 4 bases, leaving 6 bases of the junction unmatched. Germline CDR1 reads SGHNT; CDR2 reads YYREEE (reference sequence).

This clone was recorded once. In DNA form, the CDR3 reads TGTGCCAGCAGGACGGACAGTTCACCCCCCGAAGCTTTCTTT. Residues: CASRTDSSPPEAFF. The rearrangement joins TRBV2 to TRBJ1-1; a weak D match, TRBD1 (6 bases). Trimming left V 6 bases short and J 8 bases short, with 19 bases between. The CDR3 is made up of 14 amino acids. Germline V lookup: CDR1 SNHLY, CDR2 FYNNEI. Using reference TRBV2 and TRBJ1-1 for the parts outside the CDR3, the full variable domain is EPEVTQTPSHQVTQMGQEVILRCVPISNHLYFYWYRQILGQKVEFLVSFYNNEISEKSEIFDDQFSVERPDGSNFTLKIRSTKLEDSAMYFCASRTDSSPPEAFFGQGTRLTVV.

The chain joins TRBV6-1 to TRBJ1-1; no definite D call. The CDR3 extends over 11 amino acids. From germline, CDR1 is MNHNS and CDR2 SASEGT. The V and J ends lost 6 bases and 1 base respectively, with 3 bases between them. CDR3 loop: CASSRNTEAFF. The CDR3 coding sequence is TGTGCCAGCAGCAGGAACACTGAAGCTTTCTTT.

The rearrangement links TRBV9 to TRBJ2-1, with D uncertain. The germline V gene has CDR1 SGDLS and CDR2 YYNGEE. The CDR3 is made up of 11 amino acids. The germline V and J ends were trimmed by 4 bases and 10 bases, with 9 bases remaining between them. The CDR3 region is CASSQTGEQFF. CDR3 in DNA: TGTGCCAGCAGCCAGACTGGCGAGCAGTTCTTC.

Concerning this clone: Distinct nucleotide sequences in the sample also encode this CDR3. The gene calls are TRBV5-6 and TRBJ2-2; TRBD2 aligns across 7 bases. The V gene's germline CDR1 is SGHDT and CDR2 YYEEEE. The CDR3 loop spans 15 amino acids. J was trimmed by 4 bases and V by 0 bases; bases with no gene match: 3. CDR3 nucleotides: TGTGCCAGCAGCTTGGCGGGGGGAGTCACCGGGGAGCTGTTTTTT. Translated: CASSLAGGVTGELFF.

This rearrangement joins TRBV19 to TRBJ2-1; 9 nucleotides agree with TRBD1. This CDR3 region has 15 residues. CDR1 and CDR2 (germline): LNHDA, SQIVND (reference sequence). V was pared by 5 bases and J by 0 bases, with 2 bases of the junction left unmatched. In nucleotides, the CDR3 is TGTGCCAGTAGTTTGACAGGGGGCTCCTACAATGAGCAGTTCTTC. This codes for CASSLTGGSYNEQFF.